The text below deals with one T cell receptor beta chain. This sample is part of a study of blood T cell repertoires in COVID-19. As originally analysed: By means of reference gene primer amplification, nucleated cell counts were estimated. The table came from immunoSEQ multiplex PCR; TCRdb's copy has only in-frame clones and leaves some out. D and trimming come from the DNA, and the V and J calls and clone size come from that table. The table has 200,000 to 250,000 clones, more than 70% seen once; the top ten hold 2.5% to 3.5%. Trimming pared 3 bases from V and 2 bases from J, leaving 9 bases between. The germline CDR1 and CDR2 sequences are SGHTA and FQGNSA. The CDR3 runs 14 residues.

The sequence was obtained from a woman aged 55 to 70 with acute or convalescent COVID-19. Sequencing used peripheral blood. V is TRBV7-2 and J is TRBJ2-3, with D tentatively TRBD2 (5 bases). The CDR3 protein is CASSFQRPTDTQYF. Written as DNA, the CDR3 is TGTGCCAGCAGCTTTCAGCGGCCCACAGATACGCAGTATTTT.